These T cell receptor beta chains were read from a single sample in a study of PD-1 blockade in classical Hodgkin lymphoma. Profiled with immunoSEQ multiplex PCR; TCRdb holds only in-frame clones, not every one. Of about 4,200 clones in the sample, around 84% were seen once. The sequencing sample was made of CD8+ T cells from blood. The origin of the receptors is a human donor with classical Hodgkin lymphoma. CDR3s include the opening cysteine and the closing phenylalanine or tryptophan. Fields, in order: J gene, clone size, D gene, V gene, CDR3 protein, CDR3 DNA. A D gene is named only where the DNA matches it firmly. Rows may omit the clone size; those that give it use once, few, many or a size class.

J gene: TRBJ2-3
clone size: .
D gene: .
V gene: TRBV27
CDR3 protein: CASSLTGLSTDTQYF
CDR3 DNA: TGTGCCAGCAGTTTAACTGGTCTAAGCACAGATACGCAGTATTTT

J gene: TRBJ1-1
clone size: .
D gene: .
V gene: TRBV6-1
CDR3 protein: CASSEGGAGTEAFF
CDR3 DNA: TGTGCCAGCAGTGAGGGGGGGGCTGGGACTGAAGCTTTCTTT

J gene: TRBJ1-4
clone size: .
D gene: .
V gene: TRBV4-1
CDR3 protein: CASSQGEANEKLFF
CDR3 DNA: TGCGCCAGCAGCCAAGGGGAGGCTAATGAAAAACTGTTTTTT

J gene: TRBJ2-7
clone size: .
D gene: .
V gene: TRBV10-3
CDR3 protein: CAISESGREQYF
CDR3 DNA: TGTGCCATCAGTGAGTCTGGGAGAGAGCAGTACTTC

J gene: TRBJ1-2
clone size: .
D gene: .
V gene: TRBV9
CDR3 protein: CASSLEQDYGYTF
CDR3 DNA: TGTGCCAGCAGCCTAGAACAAGACTATGGCTACACCTTC

J gene: TRBJ2-7
clone size: .
D gene: TRBD2
V gene: TRBV4-2
CDR3 protein: CASSQELAGGYEQYF
CDR3 DNA: TGTGCCAGCAGCCAAGAACTAGCGGGAGGTTACGAGCAGTACTTC

J gene: TRBJ2-1
clone size: .
D gene: TRBD2
V gene: TRBV27
CDR3 protein: CASSAGTSYNEQFF
CDR3 DNA: TGTGCCAGCAGTGCCGGGACTAGCTACAATGAGCAGTTCTTC

J gene: TRBJ1-3
clone size: .
D gene: .
V gene: TRBV7-9
CDR3 protein: CASSLGGGRVVSGNTIYF
CDR3 DNA: TGTGCCAGCAGCTTAGGCGGTGGCAGGGTGGTATCTGGAAACACCATATATTTT

J gene: TRBJ2-2
clone size: .
D gene: .
V gene: TRBV28
CDR3 protein: CASSLAQEDTGELFF
CDR3 DNA: TGTGCCAGCAGCCTGGCTCAGGAGGACACCGGGGAGCTGTTTTTT

J gene: TRBJ2-1
clone size: few
D gene: .
V gene: TRBV7-3
CDR3 protein: CASSPEGRKQFF
CDR3 DNA: TGTGCCAGCAGCCCGGAGGGTCGGAAGCAGTTCTTC

J gene: TRBJ1-2
clone size: .
D gene: .
V gene: TRBV28
CDR3 protein: CASSFWQGDYGYTF
CDR3 DNA: TGTGCCAGCAGTTTCTGGCAGGGCGACTATGGCTACACCTTC

J gene: TRBJ2-7
clone size: .
D gene: .
V gene: TRBV10-3
CDR3 protein: CAISDPSWNEQYF
CDR3 DNA: TGTGCCATCAGTGACCCGTCCTGGAACGAGCAGTACTTC

J gene: TRBJ2-3
clone size: once
D gene: .
V gene: TRBV19
CDR3 protein: CASSMYGSPPDTQYF
CDR3 DNA: TGTGCCAGTAGTATGTACGGCAGTCCTCCAGATACGCAGTATTTT

J gene: TRBJ2-2
clone size: .
D gene: .
V gene: TRBV7-3
CDR3 protein: CASSYRGGAGELFF
CDR3 DNA: TGTGCCAGCAGCTATAGGGGCGGCGCCGGGGAGCTGTTTTTT

J gene: TRBJ2-7
clone size: .
D gene: .
V gene: TRBV7-2
CDR3 protein: CASSPGSGRSFDEQYF
CDR3 DNA: TGTGCCAGCAGCCCGGGCTCGGGACGGAGTTTTGACGAGCAGTACTTC

J gene: TRBJ2-1
clone size: .
D gene: .
V gene: TRBV7-8
CDR3 protein: CASSLDTGSYNEQFF
CDR3 DNA: TGTGCCAGCAGCTTAGACACTGGCTCCTACAATGAGCAGTTCTTC

J gene: TRBJ2-1
clone size: .
D gene: TRBD1
V gene: TRBV9
CDR3 protein: CASSTPGTGVSDLFF
CDR3 DNA: TGTGCCAGCAGCACGCCCGGGACAGGGGTCTCGGATCTGTTCTTC